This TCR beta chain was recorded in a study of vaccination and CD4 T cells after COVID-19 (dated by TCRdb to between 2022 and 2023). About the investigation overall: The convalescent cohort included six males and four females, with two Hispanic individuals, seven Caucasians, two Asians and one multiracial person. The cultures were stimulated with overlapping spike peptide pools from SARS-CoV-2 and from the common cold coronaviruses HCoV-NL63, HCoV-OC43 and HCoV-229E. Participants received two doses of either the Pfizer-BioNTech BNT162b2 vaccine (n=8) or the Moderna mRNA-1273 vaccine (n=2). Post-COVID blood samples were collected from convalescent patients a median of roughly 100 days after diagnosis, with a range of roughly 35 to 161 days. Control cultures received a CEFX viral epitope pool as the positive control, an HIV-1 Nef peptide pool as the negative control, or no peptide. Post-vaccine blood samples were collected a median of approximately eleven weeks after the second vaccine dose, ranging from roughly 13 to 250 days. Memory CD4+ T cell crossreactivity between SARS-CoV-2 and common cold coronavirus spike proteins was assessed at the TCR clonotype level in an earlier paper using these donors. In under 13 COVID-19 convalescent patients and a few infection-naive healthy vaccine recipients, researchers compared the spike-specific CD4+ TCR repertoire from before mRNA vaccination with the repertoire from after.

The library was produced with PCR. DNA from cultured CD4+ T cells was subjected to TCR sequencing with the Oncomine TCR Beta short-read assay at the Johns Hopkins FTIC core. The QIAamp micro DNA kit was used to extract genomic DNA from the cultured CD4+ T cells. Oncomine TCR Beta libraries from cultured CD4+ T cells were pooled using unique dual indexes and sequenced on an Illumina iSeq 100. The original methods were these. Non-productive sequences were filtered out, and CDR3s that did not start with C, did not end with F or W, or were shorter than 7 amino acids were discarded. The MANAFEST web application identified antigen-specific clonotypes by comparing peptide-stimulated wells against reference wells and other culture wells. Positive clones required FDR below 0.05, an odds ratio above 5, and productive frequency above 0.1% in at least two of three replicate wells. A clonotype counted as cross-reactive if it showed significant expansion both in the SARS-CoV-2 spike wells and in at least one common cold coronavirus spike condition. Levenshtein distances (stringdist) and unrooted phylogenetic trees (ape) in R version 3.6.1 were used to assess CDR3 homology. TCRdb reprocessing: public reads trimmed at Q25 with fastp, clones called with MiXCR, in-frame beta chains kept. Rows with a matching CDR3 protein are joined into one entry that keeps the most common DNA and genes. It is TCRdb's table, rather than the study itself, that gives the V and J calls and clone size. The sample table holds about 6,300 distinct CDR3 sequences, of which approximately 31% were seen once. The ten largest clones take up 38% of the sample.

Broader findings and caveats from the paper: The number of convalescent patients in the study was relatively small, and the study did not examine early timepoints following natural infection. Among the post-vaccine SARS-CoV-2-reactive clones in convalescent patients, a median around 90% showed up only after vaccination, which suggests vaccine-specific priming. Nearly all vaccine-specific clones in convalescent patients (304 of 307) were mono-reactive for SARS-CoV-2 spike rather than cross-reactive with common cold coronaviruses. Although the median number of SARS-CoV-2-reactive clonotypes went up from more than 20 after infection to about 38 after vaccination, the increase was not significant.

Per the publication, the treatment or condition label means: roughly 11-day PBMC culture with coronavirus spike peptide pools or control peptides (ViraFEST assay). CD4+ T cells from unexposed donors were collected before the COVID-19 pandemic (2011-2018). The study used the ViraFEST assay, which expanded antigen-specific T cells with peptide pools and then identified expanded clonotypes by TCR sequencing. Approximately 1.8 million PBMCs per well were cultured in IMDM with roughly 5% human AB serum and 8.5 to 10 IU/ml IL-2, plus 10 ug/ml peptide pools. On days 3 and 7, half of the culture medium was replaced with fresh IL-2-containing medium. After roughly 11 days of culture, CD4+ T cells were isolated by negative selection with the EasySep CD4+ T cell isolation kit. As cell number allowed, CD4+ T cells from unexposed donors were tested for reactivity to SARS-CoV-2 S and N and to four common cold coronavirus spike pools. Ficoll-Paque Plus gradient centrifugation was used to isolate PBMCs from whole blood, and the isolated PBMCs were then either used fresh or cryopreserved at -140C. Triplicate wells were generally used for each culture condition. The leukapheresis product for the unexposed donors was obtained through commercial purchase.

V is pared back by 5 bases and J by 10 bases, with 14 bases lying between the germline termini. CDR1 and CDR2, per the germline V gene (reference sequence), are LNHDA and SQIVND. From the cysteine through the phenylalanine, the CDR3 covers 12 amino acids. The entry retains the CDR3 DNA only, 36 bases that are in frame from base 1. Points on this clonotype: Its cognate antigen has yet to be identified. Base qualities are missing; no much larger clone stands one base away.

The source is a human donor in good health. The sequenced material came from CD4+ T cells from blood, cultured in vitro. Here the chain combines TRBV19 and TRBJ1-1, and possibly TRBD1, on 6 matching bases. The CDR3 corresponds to CASSPIHRAAFF. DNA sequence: TGTGCCAGTAGTCCAATACACAGGGCAGCTTTCTTT.